A selection of T cell receptor beta chains follows, all from one sample in a study of blood T cell repertoires in COVID-19. Only in-frame clones appear in the TCRdb table, and some are missing; sequencing was by immunoSEQ multiplex PCR. The sample lists tens of thousands of clones; over 75% were seen once. What was sequenced was peripheral blood. Every receptor here comes from a human donor in a cohort sampled during active COVID-19. CDR3s leave out the opening cysteine and the closing phenylalanine or tryptophan. Clone size is stated in some rows and not others, as once, few, many or a class when expanded.

abundance,j_gene,v_gene,len,CDR3aa
NA,TRBJ1-1,TRBV29-1,10,SAAEQGTEAF
NA,TRBJ2-3,TRBV5-1,15,ASSWTYSGDSTDTQY
NA,TRBJ2-3,TRBV7-3,13,ASSLKWTSSDTQY
few,TRBJ2-2,TRBV6-2/TRBV6-3,13,ASSFSGGRTGELF
NA,TRBJ2-2,TRBV4-2,12,ACSSTGLTGELF
NA,TRBJ2-7,TRBV5-1,10,ASSSMTDEQY
NA,TRBJ2-1,TRBV6-6,13,ASSYVLAGEDEQF
NA,TRBJ2-1,TRBV7-2,14,ASSLSLAGSYNEQF
NA,TRBJ2-7,TRBV10-2,11,ASEKGDSYEQY
NA,TRBJ1-4,TRBV19,13,ASRYPGSTNEKLF
NA,TRBJ2-3,TRBV5-5,14,ASSLDGDRYTDTQY
NA,TRBJ1-1,TRBV4-2,14,ASSHLPGGGVTEAF
NA,TRBJ2-7,TRBV9,13,ASSVAAGPYYEQY
NA,TRBJ2-7,TRBV28,16,ASSPNTIRAGASYEQY
once,TRBJ1-1,TRBV11-2,15,ASSLVEGGARDTEAF
NA,TRBJ2-7,TRBV21-1,11,ARPSGGPYEQY
NA,TRBJ2-4,TRBV2,13,ASSDQGQGKNIQY
NA,TRBJ2-7,TRBV6-5,12,ASSLRDSTYEQY
NA,TRBJ1-5,TRBV4-2,14,ASSQVPGKSNQPQH
NA,TRBJ1-6,TRBV19,12,ASSNQGNGSPLH
NA,TRBJ1-2,TRBV19,12,ASSFGTGGDGYT
NA,TRBJ2-7,TRBV6-5,11,ASSPADSYEQY
NA,TRBJ1-2,TRBV10-2,13,ASSDYPTGVGGYT
NA,TRBJ1-6,TRBV6-1,12,ASSEDGENSPLH
NA,TRBJ2-1,TRBV11-2,13,ASSLKPHSYNEQF
NA,TRBJ2-5,TRBV24-1,14,ATSDVREAGGETQY
NA,TRBJ2-1,TRBV25-1,15,ASSEAMKGQTYNEQF
NA,TRBJ1-5,TRBV12-3/TRBV12-4,10,ASSPEDQPQH
NA,TRBJ2-3,TRBV5-1,15,ASSLSSLAGITDTQY
once,TRBJ2-1,TRBV9,20,ASSGGGTRGTSGRRSYNEQF
NA,TRBJ2-7,TRBV7-9,14,ASSLPGAGGSYEQY
NA,TRBJ2-7,TRBV19,12,ASSITGDSYEQY
NA,TRBJ2-6,TRBV7-6,16,ASSLAAGGSSGANVLT
NA,TRBJ2-1,TRBV5-4,12,ASSLAGIANEQF
NA,TRBJ2-1,TRBV28,16,ASSSSSTGRRGYNEQF
NA,TRBJ1-2,TRBV6-5,13,ASSDTGTAVYGYT
once,TRBJ2-7,TRBV14,13,ASSHPPGLRSEQY
NA,TRBJ2-7,TRBV7-9,13,ASSETQGAHNEQY
NA,TRBJ2-5,TRBV28,11,ASSFPNEETQY
few,TRBJ1-2,TRBV11-2,11,ASSLGGAYGYT
once,TRBJ1-2,TRBV9,15,ASSVAAGTGIDGGYT
NA,TRBJ2-2,TRBV4-3,15,ASSPGGLAGNTGELF
NA,TRBJ2-1,TRBV15,13,AISADSPGENEQF
NA,TRBJ2-1,TRBV9,13,ASGVDSGRRNEQF
few,TRBJ2-7,TRBV27,12,ASSFAQGSYEQY
NA,TRBJ1-2,TRBV7-9,12,ASSLVYADYGYT
few,TRBJ1-5,TRBV4-1,13,ASSLGQGAGQPQH
NA,TRBJ1-2,TRBV4-2,15,ASSQDSSPGTGHGYT
NA,TRBJ1-6,TRBV24-1,10,ATLEPNSPLH
once,TRBJ1-2,TRBV6-5,13,ASSTSETGDYGYT
NA,TRBJ2-7,TRBV15,11,ATSRDSVSEQY
NA,TRBJ1-1,TRBV18,16,ASSPMGIRTGRNTEAF
NA,TRBJ2-7,TRBV7-9,14,ASSSTIRDTFYEQY
NA,TRBJ2-7,TRBV7-2,13,ASSLTAGGGREQY
few,TRBJ2-1,TRBV29-1,13,SVVRLAGGFDEQF
NA,TRBJ1-2,TRBV24-1,12,ATSDAGGGDGYT
NA,TRBJ2-1,TRBV5-4,9,ASSQREGQI
few,TRBJ1-2,TRBV9,12,ASSGTGTNYGYT
NA,TRBJ1-1,TRBV6-5,9,ASTLRGEAF
NA,TRBJ1-2,TRBV6-5,11,ASRHSESYGYT